This T cell receptor beta chain was recorded in a study of cytomegalovirus exposure and HLA in healthy donors. Study-wide points: A few of the chains that were CMV-associated were confirmed in vitro to be specific for CMV antigens. The presence/absence work took it that sequencing depth was about the same across donors. With further analysis later on, most CMV-associated TCR beta chains appeared HLA-restricted.

A remark on this clone: No antigen is known for it.

Germline CDR1 is SGHRS and CDR2 is YFSETQ. Trimming took 0 bases from V and 2 from J, leaving 10 bases between them. This CDR3 is 15 amino acids long. The PCR had 60 Vbeta and 13 Jbeta primers. This table comes from immunoSEQ multiplex PCR, and its TCRdb copy is limited to in-frame clones, with some not included. The sample has approximately 150,000 clones; approximately 71% are singletons. Sample: PBMCs. This rearrangement joins TRBV5-1 to TRBJ2-3, with a tentative D call TRBD2 (5 bases). The TCR sequence derives from a man aged 25 to 40 in good health and CMV-seropositive. The CDR3 here is CASSLAAENTDTQYF. CDR3 bases: TGCGCCAGCAGCTTGGCAGCGGAAAACACAGATACGCAGTATTTT.